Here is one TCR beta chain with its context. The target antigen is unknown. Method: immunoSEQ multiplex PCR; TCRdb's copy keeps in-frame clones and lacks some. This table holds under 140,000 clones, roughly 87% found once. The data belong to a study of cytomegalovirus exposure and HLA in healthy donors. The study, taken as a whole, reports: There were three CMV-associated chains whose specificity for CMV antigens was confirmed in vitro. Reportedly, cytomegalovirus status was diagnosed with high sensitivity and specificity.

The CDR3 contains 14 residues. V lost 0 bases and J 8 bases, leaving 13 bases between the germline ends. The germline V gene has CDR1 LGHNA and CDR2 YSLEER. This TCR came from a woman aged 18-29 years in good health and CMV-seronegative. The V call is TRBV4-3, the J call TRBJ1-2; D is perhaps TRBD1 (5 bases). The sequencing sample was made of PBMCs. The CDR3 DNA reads TGCGCCAGCAGCCAAGATCCTCGGGACTCGGGCTACACCTTC. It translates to CASSQDPRDSGYTF.